The present entry profiles one TCR beta chain with its context. The antigen remains undetermined. The data were obtained in a study of cytomegalovirus exposure and HLA in healthy donors. The germline V gene has CDR1 SQVTM and CDR2 ANQGSEA. Germline trimming cut 3 bases from V and 1 base from J; bases unmatched to any gene: 4. The CDR3 contains 14 residues. 13 Jbeta primers and 60 Vbeta primers were used for the PCR. Sequencing was performed with immunoSEQ multiplex PCR; in TCRdb, only in-frame clones are kept and a portion is missing. The table records 110,000 to 150,000 clones, more than 65% of them present only once. Whole-study results and caveats: Researchers had no immune exposure information except CMV serostatus available. Accurate prediction of HLA-A and HLA-B alleles (for most subjects) was reportedly achieved from TCR beta sequences. Presence/absence analyses supposed approximately even sequencing depth among donors.

This TCR derives from a young woman in good health and CMV-seronegative. What was sequenced was PBMCs. This rearrangement joins TRBV29-1 to TRBJ2-5, with 8 nucleotides matching TRBD1. The CDR3 loop is CSVDRTGPQETQYF. For the CDR3, the DNA is TGCAGCGTTGACCGGACAGGGCCCCAAGAGACCCAGTACTTC. The full variable domain, completed using reference TRBV29-1 and TRBJ2-5, is SAVISQKPSRDICQRGTSLTIQCQVDSQVTMMFWYRQQPGQSLTLIATANQGSEATYESGFVIDKFPISRPNLTFSTLTVSNMSPEDSSIYLCSVDRTGPQETQYFGPGTRLLVL.